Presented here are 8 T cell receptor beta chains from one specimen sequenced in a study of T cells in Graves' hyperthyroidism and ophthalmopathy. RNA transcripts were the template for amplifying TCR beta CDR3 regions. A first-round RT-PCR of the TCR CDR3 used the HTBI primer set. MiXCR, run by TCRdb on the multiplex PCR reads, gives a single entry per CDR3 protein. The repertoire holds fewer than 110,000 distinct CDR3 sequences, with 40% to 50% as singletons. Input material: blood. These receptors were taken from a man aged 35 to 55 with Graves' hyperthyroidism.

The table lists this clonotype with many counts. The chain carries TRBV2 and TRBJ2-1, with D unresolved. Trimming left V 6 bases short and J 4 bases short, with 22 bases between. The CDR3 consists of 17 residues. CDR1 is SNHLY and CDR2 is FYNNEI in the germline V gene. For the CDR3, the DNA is TGTGCCAGCAGCGCAACTACCGTGATCTCTGGATACAATGAGCAGTTCTTC. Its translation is CASSATTVISGYNEQFF.

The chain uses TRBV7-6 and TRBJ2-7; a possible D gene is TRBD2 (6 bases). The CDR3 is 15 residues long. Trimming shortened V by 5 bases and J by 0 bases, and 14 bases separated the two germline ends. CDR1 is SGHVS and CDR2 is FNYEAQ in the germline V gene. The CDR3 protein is CASSHPSVGSYEQYF. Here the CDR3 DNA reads TGTGCCAGCAGCCATCCTAGCGTTGGCTCCTACGAGCAGTACTTC.

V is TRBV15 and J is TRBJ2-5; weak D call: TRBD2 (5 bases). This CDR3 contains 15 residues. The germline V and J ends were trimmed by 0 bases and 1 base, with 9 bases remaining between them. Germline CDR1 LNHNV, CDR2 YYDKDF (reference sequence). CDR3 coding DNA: TGTGCCACCAGCAGAGATCCGGGAACCCAAGAGACCCAGTACTTC. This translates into CATSRDPGTQETQYF.

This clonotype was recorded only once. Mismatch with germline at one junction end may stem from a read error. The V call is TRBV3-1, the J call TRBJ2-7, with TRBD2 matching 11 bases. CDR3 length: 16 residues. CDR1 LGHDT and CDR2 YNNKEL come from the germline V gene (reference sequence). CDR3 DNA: TGTGCCAGCATCCAAGATCTTAGCGGGAGGGCCTACGAGCAGTACTTC. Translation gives CASIQDLSGRAYEQYF.

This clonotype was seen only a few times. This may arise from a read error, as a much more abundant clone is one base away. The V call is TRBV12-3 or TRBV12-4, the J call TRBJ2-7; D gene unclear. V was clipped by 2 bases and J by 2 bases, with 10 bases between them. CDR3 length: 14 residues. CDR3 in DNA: TGTGCCAGCAGTTTAAGAGTTACCGCCTACGAGCAGTACTTC. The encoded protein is CASSLRVTAYEQYF.

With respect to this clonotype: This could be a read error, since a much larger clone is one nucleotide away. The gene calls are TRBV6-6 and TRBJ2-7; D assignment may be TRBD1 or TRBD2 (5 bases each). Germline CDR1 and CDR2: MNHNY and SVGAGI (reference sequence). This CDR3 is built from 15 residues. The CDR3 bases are TGTGCCAGCAGTTACAAGGGGACCGACTCCTACGAGCGGTACTTC. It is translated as CASSYKGTDSYERYF.

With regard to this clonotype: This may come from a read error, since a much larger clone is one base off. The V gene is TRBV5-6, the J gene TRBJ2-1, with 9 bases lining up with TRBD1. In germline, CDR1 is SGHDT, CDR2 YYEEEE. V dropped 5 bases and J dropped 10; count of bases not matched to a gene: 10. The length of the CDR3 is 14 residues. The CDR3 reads CASSLTGGMYEQFF. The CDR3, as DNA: TGTGCCAGCAGTTTGACAGGGGGTATGTACGAGCAGTTCTTC. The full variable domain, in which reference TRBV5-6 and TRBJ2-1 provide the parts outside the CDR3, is DAGVTQSPTHLIKTRGQQVTLRCSPKSGHDTVSWYQQALGQGPQFIFQYYEEEERQRGNFPDRFSGHQFPNYSSELNVNALLLGDSALYLCASSLTGGMYEQFFGPGTRLTVL.

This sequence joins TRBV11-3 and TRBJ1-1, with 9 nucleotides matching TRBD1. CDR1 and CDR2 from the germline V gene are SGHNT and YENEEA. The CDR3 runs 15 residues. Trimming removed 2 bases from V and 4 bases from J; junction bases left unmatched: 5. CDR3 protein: CASSLNGQGITEAFF. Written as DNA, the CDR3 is TGTGCCAGCAGCTTAAACGGACAGGGGATCACTGAAGCTTTCTTT.